This T cell receptor (beta chain) was identified in a study of beta chain features in type 1 diabetes. Study results and limitations: Shortening of TCRB CDR3s, moderate but significant, appeared in all four CD4+ subsets of Type 1 diabetes patients.

The CDR3 sequence is 16 residues long. V shed 2 bases and J 1 base; nucleotides not matched to a gene: 2. Germline CDR1 MDHEN, CDR2 SYDVKM. Concerning this clone: Its matching antigen is unknown.

Sequenced material consisted of expressed TCRB transcripts (all of the isolated RNA was reverse transcribed). Sequenced by immunoSEQ multiplex PCR; TCRdb stores in-frame clones only, minus some. The sample carries around 44,000 clones, roughly 70% recorded once. The clonotype originates from a woman aged 18-30 years with type 1 diabetes. The V and J genes are TRBV28 and TRBJ2-2; 9 bases fit TRBD2. Source material: Tregs from blood. In nucleotides, the CDR3 is TGTGCCAGCAGTTTACGCGGGAGGGGGAACACCGGGGAGCTGTTTTTT. Residues: CASSLRGRGNTGELFF.